This T cell receptor beta chain was identified in a study of beta chain features in type 1 diabetes. The wider study: Age, gender and cell yields were similar between patients and healthy donors. The examined sorted cells totaled 107,917,701 across samples.

This clone occurred a few times. Its antigen is unidentified. cDNA synthesis used the whole RNA isolate, giving expressed TCRB sequences. Repertoires were generated with immunoSEQ multiplex PCR, while TCRdb's copy carries only in-frame clones and drops some. This table has just over 450,000 clones, about 30% appearing once. Study outcomes and limitations: More deletions and fewer insertions at VDJ junctions were found in patients with type 1 diabetes. Equally in patients and controls, shorter templates might have been favored by PCR.

CDR3 length equals 17 residues. From germline, CDR1 is ENHRY and CDR2 SYGVKD. With V trimmed by 3 bases and J by 1 base, 10 bases remained unmatched. Sequencing input: naive CD4+ T cells from blood. The rearrangement joins TRBV10-3 to TRBJ2-5, with TRBD1 matching 8 bases. The receptor comes from a man between 18 and 35 years old in good health. In DNA form, the CDR3 reads TGTGCCATCAGTGACCGGACAGGGCCATACTCCCAAGAGACCCAGTACTTC. This translates into CAISDRTGPYSQETQYF.